This T cell receptor beta chain comes out of a study of CD8 T cells in ankylosing spondylitis. Study outcomes and limitations: There were earlier reports of some motif variants in reactive arthritis synovial fluid and blood.

This clonotype was seen at least ten times. Antigen unknown. TCRdb independently ran MiXCR on the 5' RACE reads; one entry per CDR3 protein. The table includes 150,000 to 200,000 distinct CDR3 sequences, about 20% detected once. Specimen: blood, either unsorted or a sorted T cell fraction (not recorded which). This receptor was taken from a male donor aged 10-35 years with ankylosing spondylitis or in good health (not recorded which).

The CDR3 DNA reads TGCGCCAGCAGCTTCACTAGCGGGAGAGGGAATGAGCAGTTCTTC. This translates into CASSFTSGRGNEQFF. The V call is TRBV5-1, the J call TRBJ2-1; the match to TRBD2 covers 11 bases. Germline assignment: CDR1 SGHRS and CDR2 YFSETQ. V lost 2 bases and J lost 7; bases outside the gene matches: 5. CDR3 size: 15 residues.